Below, one TCR beta chain is given with its context. This entry is derived from a study of blood T cell repertoires in COVID-19. Study at large: Both acute and convalescent COVID-19 samples were obtained from the United States, Italy and Spain. From T cells, B-cell-depleted T cells, or PBMCs came the material, which was cDNA or gDNA.

The CDR3 extends over 14 amino acids. Germline CDR1 and CDR2: SGHRS and YFSETQ. Trimming stripped 0 bases from V and 5 bases from J, with 10 bases between. In the original analysis: Estimated nucleated cell counts came from reference gene primer amplification. TCRdb keeps only in-frame clones here, not all; method: immunoSEQ multiplex PCR. V and J calls and clone size follow that table, whereas D and trimming were derived from the DNA. The table lists roughly 91,000 clones, roughly 86% of them singletons. This receptor was identified in a woman older than 75 with acute or convalescent COVID-19. The chain employs TRBV5-1 and TRBJ2-3; possible D gene TRBD2, 6 bases. Specimen: peripheral blood. The CDR3 sequence is CASSLGGVEDTQYF. The CDR3 nucleotides are TGCGCCAGCAGCTTGGGCGGGGTGGAAGATACGCAGTATTTT.